A selection of T cell receptor beta chains follows, all from one sample in a study of neurological immune-mediated disorders. TCRdb called the 5' RACE reads again in MiXCR, with one record for every CDR3 protein. Among about 60,000 distinct CDR3 sequences listed, around 3.4% were seen once. The source material was PBMCs. Every receptor here comes from a woman aged 55-75 years with multiple sclerosis. The CDR3 runs from the conserved cysteine through the conserved F or W. The D gene is left open where the match is weak. Part of the rows lack a size; the others show once, few, many or a class for expanded clones.

abundance	j_gene	v_gene	d_gene	CDR3aa	CDR3nt
few	TRBJ2-1	TRBV20-1	NA	CSASGRRGGDIDEQFF	TGCAGTGCTAGTGGGCGGCGGGGAGGTGATATCGATGAGCAGTTCTTC
many	TRBJ2-3	TRBV5-1	TRBD2	CASSQSGLAGGTDTQYF	TGCGCCAGCAGCCAGAGCGGACTAGCGGGAGGAACAGATACGCAGTATTTT
many	TRBJ2-3	TRBV7-2	NA	CASSLATADTQYF	TGTGCCAGCAGCTTAGCTACGGCAGATACGCAGTATTTT
many	TRBJ2-7	TRBV20-1	NA	CSAKGLLSYEQYF	TGCAGTGCTAAAGGACTTCTCTCCTACGAGCAGTACTTC
many	TRBJ1-4	TRBV10-3	TRBD1	CAISGQGDEKLFF	TGTGCCATCAGTGGACAGGGGGATGAAAAACTGTTTTTT
NA	TRBJ2-2	TRBV7-3	NA	CASSSGAYTGELFF	TGTGCCAGCAGCTCGGGCGCTTACACCGGGGAGCTGTTTTTT
many	TRBJ2-2	TRBV10-3	NA	CAISQSRDTGELFF	TGTGCCATCAGCCAATCCCGCGACACCGGGGAGCTGTTTTTT
many	TRBJ2-1	TRBV11-1	NA	CASSLRQGPYNEQFF	TGTGCCAGCAGCTTAAGGCAGGGCCCCTACAATGAGCAGTTCTTC
NA	TRBJ2-7	TRBV7-8	TRBD1	CASSFSGQGFHEQYF	TGTGCCAGCAGCTTTTCGGGACAGGGTTTCCACGAGCAGTACTTC
NA	TRBJ2-7	TRBV5-1	TRBD2	CASSLSSGRYEQYF	TGCGCCAGCAGCTTATCTAGCGGACGATACGAGCAGTACTTC
many	TRBJ2-7	TRBV15	TRBD2	CATSRDVTSGIYEQYF	TGTGCCACCAGCAGAGATGTGACTAGCGGGATCTACGAGCAGTACTTC
many	TRBJ1-6	TRBV20-1	NA	CSARTLGAGNSPLHF	TGCAGTGCTAGAACATTAGGGGCTGGGAATTCACCCCTCCACTTT
many	TRBJ1-5	TRBV20-1	NA	CSAKPDTLDQPQHF	TGCAGTGCAAAACCGGACACCCTGGATCAGCCCCAGCATTTT
NA	TRBJ1-4	TRBV18	NA	CASSPRGGNEKLFF	TGTGCCAGCTCACCACGCGGCGGTAATGAAAAACTGTTTTTT
many	TRBJ2-7	TRBV20-1	TRBD1	CSAQRTGAYEQYF	TGCAGTGCCCAGCGGACAGGGGCATACGAGCAGTACTTC
many	TRBJ2-5	TRBV11-2	NA	CASSLRVQTAGQETQYF	TGTGCCAGCAGCTTAAGGGTCCAGACAGCTGGACAAGAGACCCAGTACTTC